The present T cell receptor beta chain was sequenced within a study of blood T cells in healthy people across ages. Broader study findings: Reliance upon unsorted PBMCs precluded definitive naive versus antigen-experienced comparison. Greater diversity and more naive CD4+ cells were seen in long-lived donors than in aged donors.

The V gene's germline CDR1 is SQVTM and CDR2 ANQGSEA. CDR3 length: 11 residues. After removal of 8 bases from V and 3 bases from J, the junction contained 3 bases not matched to a gene. PCR was performed a second time for roughly 7 to 11 cycles using a sample-barcoded 5' primer and a J-beta primer mix. A single record per CDR3 protein comes from TCRdb applying MiXCR to the 5' RACE reads. Found here are about 680,000 distinct CDR3 sequences, approximately 50% of them singletons; the top ten hold 25% to 35%. Comments on this clonotype: Its antigen remains unknown.

The clonotype originates from a woman aged 55-69 years in good health. Material: blood. The chain has TRBV29-1 and TRBJ2-5, with 7 nucleotides matching TRBD1. The CDR3 DNA follows: TGCAGCACAGGGGTCGAAGAGACCCAGTACTTC. Translation gives CSTGVEETQYF. The full variable domain, with the rest looked up from reference TRBV29-1 and TRBJ2-5, is SAVISQKPSRDICQRGTSLTIQCQVDSQVTMMFWYRQQPGQSLTLIATANQGSEATYESGFVIDKFPISRPNLTFSTLTVSNMSPEDSSIYLCSTGVEETQYFGPGTRLLVL.